What follows are 14 T cell receptor beta chains derived from one specimen sequenced in a study of cytotoxic CD8 clonotypes in ibrutinib-treated CLL. The table came from immunoSEQ multiplex PCR; TCRdb's copy has only in-frame clones and leaves some out. This table has around 200,000 clones, roughly 73% appearing once. The input for sequencing was PBMCs, taken after 12 months of ibrutinib treatment. Receptor source: a human donor with chronic lymphocytic leukemia.

The chain combines TRBV30 with TRBJ2-1; TRBD2 is a possible D gene (5 bases). Germline-derived CDR1 and CDR2 are GTSNPN and SVGIG (reference sequence). The CDR3 totals 11 residues. The V end was cut by 2 bases, the J end by 10 bases, with 9 bases between. CDR3 DNA sequence: TGTGCCTGGAGTACTCAGCGGGAGCAGTTCTTC. It yields the protein CAWSTQREQFF.

The V call is TRBV5-1, the J call TRBJ2-1; possibly TRBD2 for D (5 bases). V was shortened by 2 bases and J by 4 bases, with 13 bases between the two germline ends. Germline CDR1 reads SGHRS; CDR2 reads YFSETQ. The length of the CDR3 is 15 residues. Here the CDR3 reads CASSLAGIPYNEQFF. The DNA of the CDR3 is TGCGCCAGCAGCTTAGCCGGGATCCCTTACAATGAGCAGTTCTTC.

The chain joins TRBV5-4 to TRBJ1-2, with unresolved D. The CDR3 contains 15 residues. V was trimmed by 0 bases and J by 4 bases, leaving 13 bases between them. The germline V gene has CDR1 SGHNT and CDR2 YYREEE (reference sequence). The CDR3 DNA reads as TGTGCCAGCAGCTTGGTAGGCTCGTGGACCTATGGCTACACCTTC. It specifies CASSLVGSWTYGYTF.

The table lists this clone with a few counts. The chain joins TRBV4-1 to TRBJ1-1, with 7 bases that match TRBD1. This CDR3 region has 14 residues. Losses at the gene ends were 6 bases for V and 7 bases for J; bases not matched to a gene: 11. Germline V gene lookup returns CDR1 MGHRA and CDR2 YSYEKL. CDR3 in amino acids: CASSSRGLGDEAFF. In nucleotides, the CDR3 is TGCGCCAGCAGTTCTAGGGGGCTTGGTGATGAAGCTTTCTTT.

The J gene is TRBJ2-1, the V gene TRBV19; 12 bases fit TRBD2. CDR1 is LNHDA and CDR2 is SQIVND in the germline V gene (reference sequence). Trimming removed 4 bases from V and 3 bases from J; junction bases left unmatched: 4. The CDR3 has 16 amino acids. CDR3 sequence (DNA): TGTGCCAGTAGTAGCCGGACTAGCGGGGACTACAATGAGCAGTTCTTC. Translating gives CASSSRTSGDYNEQFF.

The chain couples TRBV5-4 to TRBJ1-2, with D maybe TRBD1 (5 bases). Germline V gene data show CDR1 as SGHNT and CDR2 as YYREEE (reference sequence). Trimming stripped 4 bases from V and 13 bases from J, with 26 bases between. The CDR3 runs 15 residues. The CDR3 coding sequence is TGTGCCAGCAGCGAATACGGGACGCCTGTCGGGCGGTGCACCTTC. Translating it yields CASSEYGTPVGRCTF. The full variable domain, its missing parts supplied by reference TRBV5-4 and TRBJ1-2, is ETGVTQSPTHLIKTRGQQVTLRCSSQSGHNTVSWYQQALGQGPQFIFQYYREEENGRGNFPPRFSGLQFPNYSSELNVNALELDDSALYLCASSEYGTPVGRCTFGSGTRLTVV.

This sequence joins TRBV28 and TRBJ2-3; D is unresolved. This CDR3 region has 12 residues. Trimming took 5 bases from V and 2 from J, leaving 5 bases between them. The germline gives CDR1 MDHEN, CDR2 SYDVKM. The CDR3 DNA sequence: TGTGCCAGCAGTCAATCCACAGATACGCAGTATTTT. It codes for CASSQSTDTQYF. The full variable domain, rest sourced from reference TRBV28 and TRBJ2-3, is DVKVTQSSRYLVKRTGEKVFLECVQDMDHENMFWYRQDPGLGLRLIYFSYDVKMKEKGDIPEGYSVSREKKERFSLILESASTNQTSMYLCASSQSTDTQYFGPGTRLTVL.

The genes are TRBV12-5 and TRBJ2-3, with D unclear. V was cut by 1 base and J by 2 bases, with 4 bases left in between. CDR1 LGHNT and CDR2 FRNRAP come from the germline V gene. This CDR3 comprises 13 residues. The DNA of the CDR3 is TGTGCTAGTGGTTTGGCTAACACAGATACGCAGTATTTT. It is translated as CASGLANTDTQYF.

This clone occurred many times. Here the CDR3 reads CASSSRDRRSYEQYF. CDR3 nucleotide sequence: TGTGCCAGCAGTAGCCGGGACCGACGCTCCTACGAGCAGTACTTC. This rearrangement joins TRBV25-1 to TRBJ2-7; D assignment may be TRBD1 or TRBD2 (5 bases each). This CDR3 contains 15 residues. Germline V gives CDR1 MGHDK, CDR2 SYGVNS. V was cut by 5 bases and J by 0 bases, with 14 bases left in between.

This sequence joins TRBV21-1 and TRBJ1-5. TRBV21-1 is an annotated pseudogene. CDR3 length: 16 amino acids. The CDR3 here is CASSKGGRLSNQPQHF. CDR3 DNA sequence: TGTGCCAGCAGCAAAGGAGGACGGCTTAGCAATCAGCCCCAGCATTTT.

The chain joins TRBV21-1 to TRBJ2-7; the table's D gene call, TRBD2, was not cross checked with the DNA. TRBV21-1 is noted as a pseudogene. This CDR3 spans 14 amino acids. The chain's CDR3 is CASSKAGGAYEQYF. CDR3 nucleotide sequence: TGTGCCAGCAGCAAAGCTGGCGGGGCTTACGAGCAGTACTTC.

The chain combines TRBV5-1 with TRBJ1-1, with 7 bases aligning to TRBD1. The CDR3 has 13 amino acids. Germline V gene sequence: CDR1 SGHRS, CDR2 YFSETQ. V shed 1 base and J 3 bases; nucleotides not matched to a gene: 0. The CDR3 region is CASSLTGDTEAFF. CDR3 sequence (DNA): TGCGCCAGCAGCTTGACAGGGGACACTGAAGCTTTCTTT.

This chain joins TRBV9 and TRBJ1-5, with a tentative D call TRBD1 (5 bases). The length of the CDR3 is 15 residues. The V end was cut by 5 bases, the J end by 3 bases, with 15 bases between. Germline V gene sequence: CDR1 SGDLS, CDR2 YYNGEE. The CDR3 is CASSRGHGPNQPQHF. The CDR3 DNA follows: TGTGCCAGCAGTAGGGGTCACGGGCCCAATCAGCCCCAGCATTTT.

V usage is TRBV2 and J usage is TRBJ2-7; TRBD2 might be the D (6 bases). V lost 5 bases, J lost 3 bases, and 8 bases lay in between. Looked up from germline, CDR1 is SNHLY and CDR2 is FYNNEI. CDR3 length: 12 residues. The DNA for the CDR3 is TGTGCCAGCAGTAAGGAGGGCTACGAGCAGTACTTC. It translates to CASSKEGYEQYF.